This paragraph reports one TCR beta chain. Antigen unknown. This sample is part of a study of cytomegalovirus exposure and HLA in healthy donors. Study findings and constraints: Most TCR beta V segments were productive about 90% or about 30% of the time in an earlier analysis. Later on, a genetic analysis was performed. It linked a missense variant in DCLRE1C with V- and J-gene trimming of TCR beta. Cytomegalovirus status was reportedly diagnosed by the classifier with high specificity and sensitivity. The majority of TCR sequences were rare, yet some public TCRs appeared in many donors.

The length of the CDR3 is 13 residues. V trimming: 4 bases; J trimming: 5 bases; junction bases outside the gene matches: 7. Per the germline V gene, CDR1 is SQVTM and CDR2 is ANQGSEA. 13 Jbeta primers and 60 Vbeta primers were used for the PCR. Profiled with immunoSEQ multiplex PCR; TCRdb holds only in-frame clones, not every one. The table records around 150,000 clones, more than 70% of them present only once. Input material: PBMCs. The rearrangement joins TRBV29-1 to TRBJ2-5, with 7 bases that match TRBD1. This TCR came from a woman aged 40-49 years in good health and CMV-seropositive. This CDR3 reads CSVGDRPQETQYF. DNA for the CDR3: TGCAGCGTTGGGGACAGACCCCAGGAGACCCAGTACTTC.